The rows below give T cell receptor beta chains drawn from one sample of a study of OX40 agonist ivuxolimab in advanced cancers. Only in-frame clones appear in the TCRdb table, and some are missing; sequencing was by immunoSEQ multiplex PCR. The sample has 77,000 or so clones, around 85% seen once. Sequenced material: CD4+ or CD8+ T cells sorted from blood, taken in a trial of the OX40 agonist ivuxolimab. The source of these receptors is an adult with an advanced solid tumor such as melanoma, head and neck, liver or kidney cancer. CDR3s include the opening cysteine and the closing phenylalanine or tryptophan. The order of the fields is V gene, D gene, clone size, J gene, CDR3 protein, CDR3 DNA. The D gene is left open where the match is weak. Clone sizes are given selectively: once, few, many, or a class where the clone is expanded.

TRBV28	-	-	TRBJ2-6	CASRTPRAGANVLTF	TGTGCCAGCAGAACCCCCAGGGCTGGGGCCAACGTCCTGACTTTC
TRBV5-1	-	once	TRBJ2-5	CASSLQAAQETQYF	TGCGCCAGCAGCTTGCAAGCGGCCCAAGAGACCCAGTACTTC
TRBV2	-	-	TRBJ1-5	CASSRGGSNQPQHF	TGTGCCAGCAGTCGGGGGGGGAGCAATCAGCCCCAGCATTTT
TRBV30	TRBD2	-	TRBJ2-7	CAWSVASGEQYF	TGTGCCTGGAGTGTGGCTAGCGGCGAGCAGTACTTC
TRBV15	TRBD2	-	TRBJ2-2	CATSRGTSGGRELFF	TGTGCCACCAGCAGAGGGACTAGCGGGGGAAGAGAGCTGTTTTTT
TRBV18	TRBD2	few	TRBJ2-7	CASSPLLAGASYEQYF	TGTGCCAGCTCACCACTTCTAGCGGGTGCCTCCTACGAGCAGTACTTC
TRBV7-2	TRBD1	-	TRBJ2-7	CASSVGTGGGEQYF	TGTGCCAGCAGCGTAGGGACAGGGGGCGGGGAGCAGTACTTC
TRBV7-9	-	-	TRBJ1-2	CASSHGPSGAGSYGYTF	TGTGCCAGCAGCCACGGTCCTAGCGGAGCCGGGTCCTATGGCTACACCTTC
TRBV5-4	-	-	TRBJ2-3	CASGRFPDTQYF	TGTGCCAGCGGGAGGTTTCCAGATACGCAGTATTTT
TRBV28	TRBD1	-	TRBJ1-2	CASSLTGQGDPGYTF	TGTGCCAGCAGTTTAACAGGACAGGGGGATCCAGGCTACACCTTC
TRBV7-8	TRBD1	-	TRBJ2-6	CASSPRDRGDSGANVLTF	TGTGCCAGCAGCCCCCGGGACAGGGGGGACTCTGGGGCCAACGTCCTGACTTTC
TRBV7-9	-	once	TRBJ2-7	CASSFSIQVYEQYF	TGTGCCAGCAGCTTTTCCATCCAGGTTTACGAGCAGTACTTC
TRBV9	-	-	TRBJ1-1	CASSQGAGGRLKVNTEAFF	TGTGCCAGCAGCCAAGGGGCCGGCGGGCGGTTAAAGGTGAACACTGAAGCTTTCTTT
TRBV2	TRBD1	few	TRBJ1-6	CASTPQGADSPLHF	TGTGCCAGCACACCTCAGGGGGCCGATTCACCCCTCCACTTT
TRBV6-4	-	few	TRBJ2-3	CASSRIATDTQYF	TGTGCCAGCTCTCGCATAGCCACAGATACGCAGTATTTT
TRBV6-4	TRBD2	-	TRBJ2-5	CASSDSALAGQETQYF	TGTGCCAGCAGTGACTCTGCACTAGCGGGGCAAGAGACCCAGTACTTC
TRBV7-5	-	-	TRBJ2-7	CVRSFRGSPITSSYEQYF	TGTGTCAGAAGCTTCAGAGGGTCTCCCATTACCTCTTCCTACGAGCAGTACTTC
TRBV7-2	-	-	TRBJ2-7	CASSLVKGHLYEQYF	TGTGCCAGCAGCTTAGTGAAGGGCCACCTCTACGAGCAGTACTTC
TRBV5-1	-	-	TRBJ1-2	CASSLLRSYGYTF	TGCGCCAGCAGCTTGCTCCGGAGCTATGGCTACACCTTC
TRBV18	-	once	TRBJ2-5	CASSPPERGTINLETQYF	TGTGCCAGCTCACCACCGGAGAGGGGGACCATCAATTTAGAGACCCAGTACTTC
TRBV4-2	-	-	TRBJ2-5	CASSQEARETQYF	TGTGCCAGCAGCCAAGAAGCGCGAGAGACCCAGTACTTC
TRBV14	-	-	TRBJ1-2	CASSQDRMDRALYGYTF	TGTGCCAGCAGCCAAGATCGCATGGATAGGGCTCTCTATGGCTACACCTTC
TRBV9	-	-	TRBJ1-2	CASSVGRLGGGYTF	TGTGCCAGCAGCGTAGGGAGACTCGGTGGCGGCTACACCTTC
TRBV7-2	-	-	TRBJ2-6	CASSSQGEVANVLTF	TGTGCCAGCAGCTCACAGGGCGAGGTAGCCAACGTCCTGACTTTC
TRBV7-7	-	-	TRBJ2-5	CASSLEQTGTQYF	TGTGCCAGCAGCTTAGAGCAAACGGGGACCCAGTACTTC
TRBV21-1	-	-	TRBJ2-2	CASSKGRDTGELFF	TGTGCCAGCAGCAAAGGCAGGGACACCGGGGAGCTGTTTTTT
TRBV7-2	-	-	TRBJ1-3	CASSSGGNTIYF	TGTGCCAGCAGCTCCGGAGGAAACACCATATATTTT
TRBV7-3	-	-	TRBJ1-1	CASSLQGRDTEAFF	TGTGCCAGCAGCTTACAGGGAAGGGACACTGAAGCTTTCTTT
TRBV2	-	-	TRBJ1-2	CASSYDSSYGYTF	TGTGCCAGCAGTTACGACAGCTCCTATGGCTACACCTTC
TRBV6-5	TRBD1	once	TRBJ2-7	CASSKTGGASYEQYF	TGTGCCAGCAGCAAAACAGGGGGCGCCTCCTACGAGCAGTACTTC
TRBV9	-	-	TRBJ2-7	CASSVGGVSSYEQYF	TGTGCCAGCAGCGTAGGCGGGGTAAGCTCCTACGAGCAGTACTTC
TRBV30	-	-	TRBJ2-2	CAWTGTGFGELFF	TGTGCCTGGACCGGAACAGGATTCGGGGAGCTGTTTTTT
TRBV4-1	-	-	TRBJ1-5	CASSQEWLGRGNQPQHF	TGCGCCAGCAGCCAAGAGTGGCTTGGCAGGGGTAATCAGCCCCAGCATTTT
TRBV7-6	-	-	TRBJ2-4	CASSLNSLGALGQNIQYF	TGTGCCAGCAGCTTAAATTCCTTGGGGGCCTTGGGCCAAAACATTCAGTACTTC
TRBV6-5	TRBD2	-	TRBJ2-7	CASSSGSGRREQYF	TGTGCCAGCAGTTCCGGTAGCGGGAGGCGCGAGCAGTACTTC
TRBV9	-	-	TRBJ2-5	CASRGVSETQYF	TGTGCCAGCAGGGGGGTTTCGGAGACCCAGTACTTC
TRBV6-5	-	-	TRBJ2-3	CASSSLGQRRGDTQYF	TGTGCCAGCAGTTCGTTGGGACAAAGGAGAGGGGATACGCAGTATTTT
TRBV2	-	-	TRBJ1-4	CASSVGRASEKLFF	TGTGCCAGCAGTGTTGGCAGGGCATCTGAAAAACTGTTTTTT